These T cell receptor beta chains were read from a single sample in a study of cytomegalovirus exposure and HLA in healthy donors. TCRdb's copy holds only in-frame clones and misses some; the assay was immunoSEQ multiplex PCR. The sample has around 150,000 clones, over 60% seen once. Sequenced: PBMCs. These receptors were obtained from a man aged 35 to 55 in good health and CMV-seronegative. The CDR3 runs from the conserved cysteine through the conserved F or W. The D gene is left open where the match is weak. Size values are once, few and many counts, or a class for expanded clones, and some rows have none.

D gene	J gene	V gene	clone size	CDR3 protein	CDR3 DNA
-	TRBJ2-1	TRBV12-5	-	CASGLGQGNEQFF	TGTGCTAGTGGTTTGGGGCAGGGCAATGAGCAGTTCTTC
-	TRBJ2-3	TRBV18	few	CASSPPGTSTDTQYF	TGTGCCAGCTCACCACCGGGGACTAGCACAGATACGCAGTATTTT
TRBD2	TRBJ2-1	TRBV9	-	CASSSPPGLDYNEQFF	TGTGCCAGCAGCAGTCCTCCGGGACTAGACTACAATGAGCAGTTCTTC
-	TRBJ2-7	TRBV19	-	CASSQTVGVSYEQYF	TGTGCCAGTAGCCAGACTGTAGGGGTGTCCTACGAGCAGTACTTC
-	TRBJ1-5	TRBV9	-	CASSPGAGNQPQHF	TGTGCCAGCAGCCCGGGCGCGGGAAATCAGCCCCAGCATTTT
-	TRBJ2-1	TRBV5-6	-	CASSSGISSSYEQFF	TGTGCCAGCAGCTCCGGGATCTCTTCGTCCTATGAGCAGTTCTTC
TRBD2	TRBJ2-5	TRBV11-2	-	CASSHGTSEYQETQYF	TGTGCCAGCAGCCACGGGACTAGCGAATACCAAGAGACCCAGTACTTC
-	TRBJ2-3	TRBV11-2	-	CASSPSLGGSTDTQYF	TGTGCCAGCAGCCCCAGCCTGGGGGGTAGCACAGATACGCAGTATTTT
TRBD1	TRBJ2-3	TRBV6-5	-	CASSYASGTGARTQYF	TGTGCCAGCAGTTACGCGTCCGGGACAGGGGCTCGAACGCAGTATTTT
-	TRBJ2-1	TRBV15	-	CATSRVEGYEQFF	TGTGCCACCAGCAGAGTAGAGGGCTATGAGCAGTTCTTC
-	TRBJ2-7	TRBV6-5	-	CAVKPRGYGEQYF	TGTGCCGTCAAACCCCGCGGATATGGCGAGCAGTACTTC
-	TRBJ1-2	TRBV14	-	CASSPPGGLWGYTF	TGTGCCAGCAGCCCTCCGGGGGGGCTATGGGGCTACACCTTC
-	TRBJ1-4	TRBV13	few	CASSLSTGTRREKLFF	TGTGCCAGCAGCTTATCCACCGGGACTCGGCGGGAAAAACTGTTTTTT
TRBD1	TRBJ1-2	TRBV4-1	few	CASSQAPGQHYGYTF	TGCGCCAGCAGCCAAGCCCCGGGACAGCACTATGGCTACACCTTC
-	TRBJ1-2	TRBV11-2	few	CASSSGGVGYTF	TGTGCCAGCAGTAGCGGTGGGGTTGGCTACACCTTC
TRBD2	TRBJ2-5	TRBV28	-	CASTTYGRQGETQYF	TGTGCCAGCACCACTTACGGGAGGCAGGGAGAGACCCAGTACTTC
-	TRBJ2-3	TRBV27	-	CASSQTKATDTQYF	TGTGCCAGCAGTCAGACAAAGGCCACAGATACGCAGTATTTT
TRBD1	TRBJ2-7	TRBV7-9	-	CASTDGTGVYEQYF	TGTGCCAGCACCGACGGGACAGGGGTCTACGAGCAGTACTTC
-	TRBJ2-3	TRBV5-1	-	CASSLGGRDQYF	TGCGCCAGCAGCTTGGGAGGGCGGGACCAGTATTTT
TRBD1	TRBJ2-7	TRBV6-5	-	CASSYVGQRPTYEQYF	TGTGCCAGCAGTTACGTGGGACAGAGACCCACATACGAGCAGTACTTC
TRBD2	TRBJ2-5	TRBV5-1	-	CASSLAAGGRGETQYF	TGCGCCAGCAGCTTGGCCGCCGGCGGGAGAGGTGAGACCCAGTACTTC
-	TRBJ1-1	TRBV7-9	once	CASSLVALTEAFF	TGTGCCAGCAGCTTAGTGGCCCTCACTGAAGCTTTCTTT
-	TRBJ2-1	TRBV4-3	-	CASSQAPAGAYNEQFF	TGCGCCAGCAGCCAAGCCCCTGCAGGGGCCTACAATGAGCAGTTCTTC
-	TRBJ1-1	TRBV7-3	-	CASSPQMNTEAFF	TGTGCCAGCAGCCCTCAGATGAACACTGAAGCTTTCTTT
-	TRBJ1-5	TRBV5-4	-	CASSSGVAPNQPQHF	TGTGCCAGCAGCTCGGGGGTGGCACCGAATCAGCCCCAGCATTTT
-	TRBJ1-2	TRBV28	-	CASSLGSAWSYGYTF	TGTGCCAGCAGTTTAGGGTCAGCTTGGAGCTATGGCTACACCTTC
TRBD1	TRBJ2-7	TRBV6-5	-	CASKQGASYEQYF	TGTGCCAGCAAACAGGGGGCCTCCTACGAGCAGTACTTC
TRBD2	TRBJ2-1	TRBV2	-	CASSRLAGRNEQFF	TGTGCCAGCAGCCGACTAGCGGGACGGAATGAGCAGTTCTTC
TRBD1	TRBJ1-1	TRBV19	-	CASSTGTGSPEAFF	TGTGCCAGTAGTACCGGGACAGGGTCCCCTGAAGCTTTCTTT
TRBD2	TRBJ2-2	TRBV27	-	CASSARPPRGTGELFF	TGTGCCAGCAGTGCCCGACCCCCGCGGGGGACCGGGGAGCTGTTTTTT
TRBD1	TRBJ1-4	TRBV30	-	CAWPPRQGAGGDEKLFF	TGTGCCTGGCCACCACGACAGGGGGCGGGTGGGGATGAAAAACTGTTTTTT
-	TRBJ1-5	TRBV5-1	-	CASSFGVGNQPQHF	TGCGCCAGCAGCTTCGGGGTGGGCAATCAGCCCCAGCATTTT
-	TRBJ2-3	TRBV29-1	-	CSVLSLGTDTQYF	TGCAGCGTCCTTAGTTTGGGCACAGATACGCAGTATTTT
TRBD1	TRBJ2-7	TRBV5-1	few	CASSFIPGTGGAYEQYF	TGCGCCAGCAGCTTTATTCCCGGGACAGGGGGCGCCTACGAGCAGTACTTC
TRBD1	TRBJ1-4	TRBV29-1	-	CSATGTGISATNEKLFF	TGCAGCGCGACCGGGACAGGGATAAGCGCAACTAATGAAAAACTGTTTTTT
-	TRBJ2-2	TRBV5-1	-	CASSLVADNTGELFF	TGCGCCAGCAGCTTGGTAGCAGATAACACCGGGGAGCTGTTTTTT
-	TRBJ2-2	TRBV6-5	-	CASSYHTGGELFF	TGTGCCAGCAGTTACCACACGGGCGGGGAGCTGTTTTTT
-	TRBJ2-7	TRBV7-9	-	CASSPLVPRLSYEQYF	TGTGCCAGCAGCCCCCTAGTGCCCCGACTCTCCTACGAGCAGTACTTC
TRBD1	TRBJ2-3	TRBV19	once	CASRLGRGSDTQYF	TGTGCCAGTAGGTTGGGCAGGGGGTCAGATACGCAGTATTTT
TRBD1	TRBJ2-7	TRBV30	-	CAWRIPTGGPYEQYF	TGTGCCTGGAGAATACCGACAGGGGGCCCCTACGAGCAGTACTTC
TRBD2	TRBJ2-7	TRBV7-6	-	CASSLETSGGGLNF	TGTGCCAGCAGCTTGGAAACTAGCGGGGGGGGTTTAAACTTC
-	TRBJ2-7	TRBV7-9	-	CASSLVADWTYEQYF	TGTGCCAGCAGCTTAGTCGCCGACTGGACCTACGAGCAGTACTTC
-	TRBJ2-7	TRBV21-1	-	CASSGKARNRGGGYEQYF	TGTGCCAGCAGCGGAAAGGCCCGGAACAGGGGAGGCGGCTACGAGCAGTACTTC
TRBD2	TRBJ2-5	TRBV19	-	CASSPSSGGAQETQYF	TGTGCCAGTAGTCCCTCTAGCGGGGGAGCCCAAGAGACCCAGTACTTC
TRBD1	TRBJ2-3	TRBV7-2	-	CASSRWGQGTDTQYF	TGTGCCAGCAGCCGGTGGGGACAGGGAACAGATACGCAGTATTTT
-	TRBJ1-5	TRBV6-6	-	CASSRPGGGNQPQHF	TGTGCCAGCAGCCGACCGGGAGGAGGCAATCAGCCCCAGCATTTT
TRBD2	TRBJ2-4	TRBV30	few	CAWSPPGLAGRLALAKNIQYF	TGTGCCTGGAGCCCCCCGGGACTAGCGGGAAGGTTGGCACTAGCCAAAAACATTCAGTACTTC
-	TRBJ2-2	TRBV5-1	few	CASSLTQGRVAGELFF	TGCGCCAGCAGCTTAACCCAGGGGCGGGTCGCCGGGGAGCTGTTTTTT
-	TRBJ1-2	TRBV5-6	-	CASSLADLGRLGYTF	TGTGCCAGCAGCTTGGCGGACTTGGGTCGGCTTGGCTACACCTTC
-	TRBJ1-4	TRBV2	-	CASSNSEKLFF	TGTGCCAGCAGCAACAGCGAAAAACTGTTTTTT
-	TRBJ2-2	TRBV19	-	CASRRIADRLTGELFF	TGTGCCAGTAGGAGGATTGCGGACAGACTCACCGGGGAGCTGTTTTTT
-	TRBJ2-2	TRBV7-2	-	CASSLGGGPGELFF	TGTGCCAGCAGCTTAGGCGGGGGCCCCGGGGAGCTGTTTTTT
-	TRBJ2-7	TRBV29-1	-	CSVGQVYEQYF	TGCAGCGTTGGACAGGTTTACGAGCAGTACTTC
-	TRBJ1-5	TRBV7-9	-	CASSWGDGPLQPQHF	TGTGCCAGCAGCTGGGGAGACGGACCCCTCCAGCCCCAGCATTTT
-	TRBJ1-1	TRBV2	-	CASSELENTEAFF	TGTGCCAGCAGTGAACTAGAGAACACTGAAGCTTTCTTT